Sequencing of this T cell receptor (beta chain) was carried out in a study of blood T cells in healthy people across ages. Regarding this clonotype: Its cognate antigen is unknown.

Next came a second PCR, run for about 6 to 12 cycles, which used a sample-barcoded 5' primer along with a J-beta primer mix. All samples yielded 2.5 million or more CDR3-containing paired-end reads. TCRdb recomputed calls from the 5' RACE reads with MiXCR, one row per CDR3 protein. The sample includes about 640,000 distinct CDR3 sequences, 58% of them seen just once. Broader study findings: In older individuals, TCR beta diversity per million T cells was lower, falling roughly linearly with age. Unsorted PBMC input precluded a conclusive naive versus antigen-experienced comparison.

V was pared by 6 bases and J by 3 bases, with 6 bases of the junction left unmatched. The CDR3 loop spans 15 amino acids. The sequenced material came from blood. The clonotype comes from a man in his fifties or sixties in good health. The rearrangement uses TRBV12-3 or TRBV12-4 and TRBJ2-7, with TRBD2 matching over 12 bases. CDR3 coding DNA: TGTGCCAGCAGCCGAGGACTAGCGGGGAACTACGAGCAGTACTTC. Protein: CASSRGLAGNYEQYF.